What follows are 16 T cell receptor beta chains derived from one specimen sequenced in a study of blood T cell repertoires in COVID-19. Clones were sequenced by immunoSEQ multiplex PCR, and TCRdb holds only the in-frame ones, with some missing. Of over 400,000 clones listed, roughly 85% were seen once; the top ten hold 3.2%. Material for sequencing was peripheral blood. All receptors derive from a human donor in a cohort sampled during active COVID-19.

The chain combines TRBV7-9 with TRBJ2-7; D may be TRBD1 (5 bases). Germline-derived CDR1 and CDR2 are SEHNR and FQNEAQ (reference sequence). The CDR3 runs 12 residues. V was cut by 3 bases and J by 7 bases, with 10 bases left in between. CDR3 nucleotides: TGTGCCAGCAGCTTGCCGTACAGGGAGCAGTACTTC. Translating it yields CASSLPYREQYF.

About this clone itself: The junction does not match germline at one end; this may be a read error. The V gene is TRBV11-2, the J gene TRBJ1-3; 9 bases are a match to TRBD1. CDR3 size: 13 residues. The germline V gene encodes CDR1 SGHAT and CDR2 FQNNGV. CDR3 residues: CASSLDLNRDRDF. The CDR3, as DNA: TGTGCCAGCAGCTTAGATCTTAACCGGGACAGGGATTTT. The whole variable domain, filled in from reference TRBV11-2 and TRBJ1-3, reads EAGVAQSPRYKIIEKRQSVAFWCNPISGHATLYWYQQILGQGPKLLIQFQNNGVVDDSQLPKDRFSAERLKGVDSTLKIQPAKLEDSAVYLCASSLDLNRDRDFGEGSWLTVV.

A few counts support this clone. In the same sample, other DNA sequences code for this CDR3. The chain links TRBV7-2 to TRBJ2-2; 9 bases are shared with TRBD2. The V gene's germline CDR1 is SGHTA and CDR2 FQGNSA. The CDR3 has 15 amino acids. The V and J ends lost 1 base and 3 bases, in that order; junction bases with no gene match: 0. This chain's CDR3 is CASSLVAGDTGELFF. The CDR3 DNA is TGTGCCAGCAGCTTAGTAGCGGGAGACACCGGGGAGCTGTTTTTT.

The J gene is TRBJ2-7, the V gene TRBV3-1 (or the pseudogene TRBV3-2), with 12 nucleotides matching TRBD2. The CDR3 consists of 16 residues. CDR1 LGHDT and CDR2 YNNKEL come from the germline V gene (reference sequence). The V and J ends lost 1 base and 7 bases, in that order; junction bases with no gene match: 8. The DNA for the CDR3 is TGTGCCAGCAGCCAAGGTACGACTAGCGGGAGTGGGGAGCAGTACTTC. Protein product: CASSQGTTSGSGEQYF.

This clone came up once. J is TRBJ1-4 and V is TRBV3-1 (or the pseudogene TRBV3-2), with unresolved D. CDR3 length: 15 residues. The germline gives CDR1 LGHDT, CDR2 YNNKEL (reference sequence). Trimming removed 0 bases from V and 10 bases from J, with 15 bases in between. For the CDR3, the DNA is TGTGCCAGCAGCCAAGATCTGGTCCGAGCAGGAAAACTGTTTTTT. Translation gives CASSQDLVRAGKLFF.

The chain links TRBV5-6 to TRBJ1-5; TRBD1 matches at 7 bases. The CDR3 is 16 residues long. Trimming took 2 bases from V and 1 from J; bases not matched to a gene: 6. Germline V gene sequence: CDR1 SGHDT, CDR2 YYEEEE. CDR3 bases: TGTGCCAGCAGCTTAAACAGGGGAAGGAGCAATCAGCCCCAGCATTTT. Translated: CASSLNRGRSNQPQHF.

This chain links TRBV11-3 with TRBJ2-3, with D perhaps TRBD1 (5 bases). Germline CDR1 and CDR2: SGHNT and YENEEA. This CDR3 has 15 amino acids. Trimming removed 5 bases from V and 6 bases from J, with 18 bases in between. The CDR3 region has the DNA TGTGCCAGCAGCCACCGACGCCAGGGTGCGGATACGCAGTATTTT. Its translation: CASSHRRQGADTQYF. Using reference TRBV11-3 and TRBJ2-3 for the parts outside the CDR3, the full variable domain is EAGVVQSPRYKIIEKKQPVAFWCNPISGHNTLYWYLQNLGQGPELLIRYENEEAVDDSQLPKDRFSAERLKGVDSTLKIQPAELGDSAVYLCASSHRRQGADTQYFGPGTRLTVL.

CDR3 loop: CASSPTANYGYTF. The CDR3 DNA reads TGTGCCAGCAGCCCGACAGCCAACTATGGCTACACCTTC. The rearrangement joins TRBV5-4 to TRBJ1-2; a possible D gene is TRBD1 (5 bases). The V and J ends lost 4 bases and 2 bases respectively, with 9 bases between them. The germline gives CDR1 SGHNT, CDR2 YYREEE (reference sequence). This CDR3 has 13 amino acids.

The J gene is TRBJ2-1, the V gene TRBV19; a weak D match, TRBD2 (6 bases). Trimming shortened V by 4 bases and J by 2 bases, and 15 bases separated the two germline ends. The CDR3 consists of 16 residues. The germline CDR1 and CDR2 sequences are LNHDA and SQIVND (reference sequence). Written as DNA, the CDR3 is TGTGCCAGTAGTAGGGCCGGGACTTCGACCTACAATGAGCAGTTCTTC. The encoded protein is CASSRAGTSTYNEQFF. Full variable domain (remainder filled in from reference TRBV19 and TRBJ2-1): DGGITQSPKYLFRKEGQNVTLSCEQNLNHDAMYWYRQDPGQGLRLIYYSQIVNDFQKGDIAEGYSVSREKKESFPLTVTSAQKNPTAFYLCASSRAGTSTYNEQFFGPGTRLTVL.

The chain recombines TRBV5-6 with TRBJ2-7; the match to TRBD1 covers 11 bases. From germline, CDR1 is SGHDT and CDR2 YYEEEE. V trimming: 3 bases; J trimming: 7 bases; junction bases outside the gene matches: 6. The CDR3 runs 14 residues. CDR3 sequence: CASSWGQGEIEQYF. The CDR3 coding sequence is TGTGCCAGCAGCTGGGGACAGGGGGAAATAGAGCAGTACTTC.

V and J are TRBV5-4 and TRBJ2-5; D unclear. V was clipped by 1 base and J by 5 bases, with 12 bases between them. This CDR3 is 14 amino acids long. Germline CDR1 reads SGHNT; CDR2 reads YYREEE (reference sequence). In DNA form, the CDR3 reads TGTGCCAGCAGCTTGAGCTCTAGTCGGGAGACCCAGTACTTC. Translated, it gives CASSLSSSRETQYF.

This clone was seen only once. This chain joins TRBV10-1 and TRBJ2-5; D is unresolved. The CDR3 loop spans 12 amino acids. CDR1 is WNHNN, CDR2 SYGVQD, per germline (reference sequence). The V end lost 4 bases, the J end lost 5 bases, and 8 bases lay between the germline ends. The DNA of the CDR3 is TGCGCCAGCAGTGCCCCGGGTGAGACCCAGTACTTC. This translates into CASSAPGETQYF.

The J gene is TRBJ1-2, the V gene TRBV7-2; 9 nucleotides align to TRBD1. V gave up 3 bases and J gave up 8 bases; unmatched junction bases: 10. This CDR3 has 15 residues. Germline CDR1 reads SGHTA; CDR2 reads FQGNSA. CDR3 in DNA: TGTGCCAGCAGCTTTCAAGGGACAGGGAATGGAGGCTACACCTTC. This sequence encodes CASSFQGTGNGGYTF.

The chain uses TRBV6-5 and TRBJ2-5; 10 bases are a match to TRBD2. Germline assignment: CDR1 MNHEY and CDR2 SVGAGI. The CDR3 has 15 residues. V lost 7 bases and J lost 2; bases outside the gene matches: 7. The DNA for the CDR3 is TGTGCCAGCATCGGAGCGGGAGGGCGGCAAGAGACCCAGTACTTC. Translating it yields CASIGAGGRQETQYF.

This chain joins TRBV18 and TRBJ1-1, with D possibly matching TRBD1 (6 bases). This CDR3 comprises 15 residues. The V gene's germline CDR1 is KGHSH and CDR2 LQKENI. Trimming pared 3 bases from V and 4 bases from J, leaving 15 bases between. The CDR3 reads CASSPRDTAGTEAFF. CDR3 sequence (DNA): TGTGCCAGCTCACCCAGGGACACGGCGGGCACTGAAGCTTTCTTT.

A word on this clone: Other nucleotide sequences in the sample specify the same CDR3. V gene TRBV5-4 combines with J gene TRBJ1-1; no reliable D call. Germline V lookup: CDR1 SGHNT, CDR2 YYREEE (reference sequence). CDR3 length: 14 residues. Trimming stripped 0 bases from V and 2 bases from J, with 8 bases between. Here the CDR3 reads CASSLAGFNTEAFF. The CDR3, as DNA: TGTGCCAGCAGCTTGGCAGGATTTAACACTGAAGCTTTCTTT.